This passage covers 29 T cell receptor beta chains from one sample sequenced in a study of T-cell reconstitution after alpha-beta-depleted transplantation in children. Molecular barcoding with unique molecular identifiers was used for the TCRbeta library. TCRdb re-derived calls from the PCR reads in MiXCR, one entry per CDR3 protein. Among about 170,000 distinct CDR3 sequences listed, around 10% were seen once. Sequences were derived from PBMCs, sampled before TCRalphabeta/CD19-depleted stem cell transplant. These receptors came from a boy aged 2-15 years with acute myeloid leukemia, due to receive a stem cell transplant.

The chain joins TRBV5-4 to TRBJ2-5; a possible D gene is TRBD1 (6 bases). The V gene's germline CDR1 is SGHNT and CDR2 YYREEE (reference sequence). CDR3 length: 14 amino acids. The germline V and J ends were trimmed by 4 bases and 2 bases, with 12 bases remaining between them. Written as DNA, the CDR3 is TGTGCCAGCAGCCCCTGGACAGCACAAGAGACCCAGTACTTC. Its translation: CASSPWTAQETQYF.

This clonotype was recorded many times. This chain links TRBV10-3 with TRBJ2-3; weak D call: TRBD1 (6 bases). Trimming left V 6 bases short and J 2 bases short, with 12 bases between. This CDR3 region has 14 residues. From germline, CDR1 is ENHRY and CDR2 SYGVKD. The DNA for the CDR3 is TGTGCCATCAGACAAACAGGGCCCACAGATACGCAGTATTTT. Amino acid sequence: CAIRQTGPTDTQYF.

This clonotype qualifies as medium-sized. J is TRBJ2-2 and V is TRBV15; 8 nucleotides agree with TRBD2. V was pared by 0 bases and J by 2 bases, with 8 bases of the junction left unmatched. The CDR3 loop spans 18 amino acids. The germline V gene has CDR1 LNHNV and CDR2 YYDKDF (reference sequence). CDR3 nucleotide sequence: TGTGCCACCAGCAGAGAGATCGGGAGGGCCCTTAACACCGGGGAGCTGTTTTTT. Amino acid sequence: CATSREIGRALNTGELFF.

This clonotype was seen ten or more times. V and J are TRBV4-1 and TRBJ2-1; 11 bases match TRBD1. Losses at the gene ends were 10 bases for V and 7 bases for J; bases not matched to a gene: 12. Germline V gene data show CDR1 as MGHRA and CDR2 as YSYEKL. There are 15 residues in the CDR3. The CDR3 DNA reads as TGCGCCACAACCCGGGACAGGGGGACTGGAAATGAGCAGTTCTTC. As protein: CATTRDRGTGNEQFF.

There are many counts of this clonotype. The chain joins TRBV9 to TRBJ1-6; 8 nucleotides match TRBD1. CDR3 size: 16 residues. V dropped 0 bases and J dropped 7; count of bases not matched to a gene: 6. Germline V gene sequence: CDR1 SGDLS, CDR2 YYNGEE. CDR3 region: CASSVGFDRGNSPLHF. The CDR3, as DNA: TGTGCCAGCAGCGTAGGATTTGACAGGGGAAATTCACCCCTCCACTTT.

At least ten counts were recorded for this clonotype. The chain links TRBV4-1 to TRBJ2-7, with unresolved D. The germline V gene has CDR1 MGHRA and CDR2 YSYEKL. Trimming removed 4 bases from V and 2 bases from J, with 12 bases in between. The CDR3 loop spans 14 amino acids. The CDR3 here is CASSPDSKTYEQYF. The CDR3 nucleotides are TGCGCCAGCAGCCCTGACTCAAAGACCTACGAGCAGTACTTC.

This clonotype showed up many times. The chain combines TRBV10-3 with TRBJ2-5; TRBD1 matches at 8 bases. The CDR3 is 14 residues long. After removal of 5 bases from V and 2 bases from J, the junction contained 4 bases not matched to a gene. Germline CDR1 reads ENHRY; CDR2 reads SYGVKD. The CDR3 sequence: CAISPGQGQETQYF. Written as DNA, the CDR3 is TGTGCCATCAGTCCAGGACAGGGTCAAGAGACCCAGTACTTC.

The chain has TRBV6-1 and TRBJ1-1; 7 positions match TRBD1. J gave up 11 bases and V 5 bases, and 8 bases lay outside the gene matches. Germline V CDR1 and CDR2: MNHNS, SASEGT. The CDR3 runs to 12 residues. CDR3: CASSPLGQEAFF. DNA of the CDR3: TGTGCCAGCAGTCCCTTAGGACAGGAGGCTTTCTTT.

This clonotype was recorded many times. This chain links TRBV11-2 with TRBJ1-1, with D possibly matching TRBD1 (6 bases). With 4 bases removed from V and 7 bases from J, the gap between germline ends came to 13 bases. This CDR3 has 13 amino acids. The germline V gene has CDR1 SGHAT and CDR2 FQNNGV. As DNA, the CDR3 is TGTGCCAGCAGCTCCACAGGGTTAGGTGAAGCTTTCTTT. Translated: CASSSTGLGEAFF. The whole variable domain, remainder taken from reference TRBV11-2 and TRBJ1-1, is EAGVAQSPRYKIIEKRQSVAFWCNPISGHATLYWYQQILGQGPKLLIQFQNNGVVDDSQLPKDRFSAERLKGVDSTLKIQPAKLEDSAVYLCASSSTGLGEAFFGQGTRLTVV.

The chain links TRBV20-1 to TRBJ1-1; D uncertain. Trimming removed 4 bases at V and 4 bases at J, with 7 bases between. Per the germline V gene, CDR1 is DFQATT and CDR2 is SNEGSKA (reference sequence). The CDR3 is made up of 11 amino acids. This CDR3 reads CSATNTTEAFF. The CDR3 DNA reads TGCAGTGCTACGAACACCACTGAAGCTTTCTTT.

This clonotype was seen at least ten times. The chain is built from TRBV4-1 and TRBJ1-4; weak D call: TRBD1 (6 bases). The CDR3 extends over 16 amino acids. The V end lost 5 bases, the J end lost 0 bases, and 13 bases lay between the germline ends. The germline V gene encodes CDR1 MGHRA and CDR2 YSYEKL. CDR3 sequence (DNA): TGCGCCAGCAGCTCTTCCAGGGGAACAACTAATGAAAAACTGTTTTTT. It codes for CASSSSRGTTNEKLFF.

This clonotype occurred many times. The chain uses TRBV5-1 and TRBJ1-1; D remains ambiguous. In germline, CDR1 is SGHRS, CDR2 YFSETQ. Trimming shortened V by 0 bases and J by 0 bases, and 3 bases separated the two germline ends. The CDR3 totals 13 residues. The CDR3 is CASSLVLNTEAFF. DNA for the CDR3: TGCGCCAGCAGCTTGGTCCTGAACACTGAAGCTTTCTTT.

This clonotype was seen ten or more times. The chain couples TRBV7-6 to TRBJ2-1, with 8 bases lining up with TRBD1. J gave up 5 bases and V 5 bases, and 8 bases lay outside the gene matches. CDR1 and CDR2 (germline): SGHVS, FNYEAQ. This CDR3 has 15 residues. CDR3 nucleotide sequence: TGTGCCAGCAGCCCACGACAGGGGACCCACAATGAGCAGTTCTTC. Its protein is CASSPRQGTHNEQFF.

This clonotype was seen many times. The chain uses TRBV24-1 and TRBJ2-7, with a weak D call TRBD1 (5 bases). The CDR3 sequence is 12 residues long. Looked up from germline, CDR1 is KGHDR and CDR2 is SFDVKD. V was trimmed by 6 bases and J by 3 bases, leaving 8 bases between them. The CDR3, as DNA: TGTGCCACCAGTCATGACAGCTACGAGCAGTACGTC. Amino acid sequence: CATSHDSYEQYV.

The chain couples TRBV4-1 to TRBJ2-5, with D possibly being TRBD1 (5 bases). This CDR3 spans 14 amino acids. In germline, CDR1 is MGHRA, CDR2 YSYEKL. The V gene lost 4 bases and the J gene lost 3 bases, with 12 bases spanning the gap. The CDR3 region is CASSPHTGKETQYF. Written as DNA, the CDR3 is TGCGCCAGCAGCCCCCATACAGGAAAAGAGACCCAGTACTTC.

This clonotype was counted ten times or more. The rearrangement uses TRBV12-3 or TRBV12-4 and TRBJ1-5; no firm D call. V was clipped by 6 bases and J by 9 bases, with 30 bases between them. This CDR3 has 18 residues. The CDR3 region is CASRTLDGPDRTRSPQHF. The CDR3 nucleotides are TGTGCCAGCAGGACACTCGACGGACCGGATAGGACGCGATCGCCCCAGCATTTT.

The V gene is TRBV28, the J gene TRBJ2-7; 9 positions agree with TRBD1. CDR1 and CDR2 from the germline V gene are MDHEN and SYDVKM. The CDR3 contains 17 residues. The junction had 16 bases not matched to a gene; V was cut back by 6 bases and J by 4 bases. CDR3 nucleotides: TGTGCCAGCAGCCTTTTTAGGTTGGGGACAGGGACTTACGAGCAGTACTTC. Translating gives CASSLFRLGTGTYEQYF.

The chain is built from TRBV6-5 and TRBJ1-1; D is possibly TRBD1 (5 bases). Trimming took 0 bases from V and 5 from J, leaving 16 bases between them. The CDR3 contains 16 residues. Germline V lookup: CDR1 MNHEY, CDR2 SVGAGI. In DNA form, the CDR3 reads TGTGCCAGCAGTTACTCCGCTTCGGGGCTAATGACTGAAGCTTTCTTT. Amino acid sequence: CASSYSASGLMTEAFF.

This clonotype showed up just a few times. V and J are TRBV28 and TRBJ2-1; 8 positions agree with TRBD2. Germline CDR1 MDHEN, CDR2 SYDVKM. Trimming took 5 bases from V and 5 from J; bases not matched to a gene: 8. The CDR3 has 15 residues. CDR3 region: CASSTGTSIHNEQFF. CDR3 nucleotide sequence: TGTGCCAGCAGTACCGGGACTAGTATTCACAATGAGCAGTTCTTC.

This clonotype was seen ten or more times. The CDR3 nucleotides read TGTGCCAGCAGCTTCCGACCGGGACAGCCATACGAGCAGTACGTC. This sequence encodes CASSFRPGQPYEQYV. The chain couples TRBV7-2 to TRBJ2-7; 7 bases match TRBD1. There are 15 residues in the CDR3. Per germline, CDR1 SGHTA and CDR2 FQGNSA. The junction had 9 bases not matched to a gene; V was cut back by 3 bases and J by 4 bases.

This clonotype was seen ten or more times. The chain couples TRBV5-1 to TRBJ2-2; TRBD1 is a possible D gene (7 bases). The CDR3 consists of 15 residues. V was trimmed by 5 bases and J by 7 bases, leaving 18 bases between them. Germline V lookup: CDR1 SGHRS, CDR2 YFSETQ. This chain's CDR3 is CASSLRGTEGGELFF. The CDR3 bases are TGCGCCAGCAGTTTACGCGGGACAGAGGGCGGGGAGCTGTTTTTT.

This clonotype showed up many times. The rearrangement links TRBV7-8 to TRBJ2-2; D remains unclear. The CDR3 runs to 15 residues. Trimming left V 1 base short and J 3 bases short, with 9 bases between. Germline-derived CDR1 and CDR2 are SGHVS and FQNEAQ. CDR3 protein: CASSLVSGYTGELFF. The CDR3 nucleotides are TGTGCCAGCAGCTTAGTTTCCGGGTACACCGGGGAGCTGTTTTTT.

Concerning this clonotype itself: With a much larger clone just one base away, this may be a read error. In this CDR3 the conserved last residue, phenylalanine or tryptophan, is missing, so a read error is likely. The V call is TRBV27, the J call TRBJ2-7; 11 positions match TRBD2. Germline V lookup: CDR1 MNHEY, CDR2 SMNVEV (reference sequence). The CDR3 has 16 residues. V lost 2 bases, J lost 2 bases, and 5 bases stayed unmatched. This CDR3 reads CASSLLTTSGAYEQYY. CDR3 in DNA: TGTGCCAGCAGTTTACTGACGACTAGCGGGGCCTACGAGCAGTACTAC.

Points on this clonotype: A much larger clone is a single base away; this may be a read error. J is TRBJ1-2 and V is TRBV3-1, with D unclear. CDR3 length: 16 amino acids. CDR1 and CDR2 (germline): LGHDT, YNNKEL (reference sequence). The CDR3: CASSQDRRAYNYGYPF. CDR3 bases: TGTGCCAGCAGCCAAGATAGAAGGGCATACAACTATGGCTACCCCTTC.

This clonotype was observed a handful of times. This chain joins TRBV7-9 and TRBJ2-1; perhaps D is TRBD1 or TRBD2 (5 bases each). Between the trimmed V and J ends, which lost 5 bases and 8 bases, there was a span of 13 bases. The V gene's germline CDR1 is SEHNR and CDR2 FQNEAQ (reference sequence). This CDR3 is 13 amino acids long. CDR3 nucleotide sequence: TGTGCCAGCAGCGCGTACGAGGGACATGAGCAGTTCTTC. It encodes CASSAYEGHEQFF.

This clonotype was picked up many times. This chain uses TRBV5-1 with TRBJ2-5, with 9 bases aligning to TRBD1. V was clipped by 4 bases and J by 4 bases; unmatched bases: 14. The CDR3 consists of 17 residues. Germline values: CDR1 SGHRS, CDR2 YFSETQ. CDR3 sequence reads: CASSRTGASLKPETQYF. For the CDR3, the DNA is TGCGCCAGCAGCCGGACAGGGGCGTCTCTAAAGCCAGAGACCCAGTACTTC.

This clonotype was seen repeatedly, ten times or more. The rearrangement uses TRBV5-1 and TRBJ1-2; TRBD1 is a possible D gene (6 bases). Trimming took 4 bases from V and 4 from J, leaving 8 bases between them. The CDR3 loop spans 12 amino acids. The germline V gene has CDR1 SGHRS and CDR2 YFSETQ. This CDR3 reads CASSPDSYGYTF. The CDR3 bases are TGCGCCAGCAGCCCGGACAGCTATGGCTACACCTTC.

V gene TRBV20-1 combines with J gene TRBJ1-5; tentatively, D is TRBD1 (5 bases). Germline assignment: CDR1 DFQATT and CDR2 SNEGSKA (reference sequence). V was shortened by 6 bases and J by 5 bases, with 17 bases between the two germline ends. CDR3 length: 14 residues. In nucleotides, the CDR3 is TGCAGTGCGCGACTGAGGGGCGCGGATCAGCCCCAGCATTTT. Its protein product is CSARLRGADQPQHF.

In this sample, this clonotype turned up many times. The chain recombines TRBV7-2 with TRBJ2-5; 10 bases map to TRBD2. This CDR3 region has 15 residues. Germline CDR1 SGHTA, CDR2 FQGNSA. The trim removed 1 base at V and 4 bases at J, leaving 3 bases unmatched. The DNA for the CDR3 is TGTGCCAGCAGCTTAGTTCCTAGCGGGAGAGAGACCCAGTACTTC. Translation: CASSLVPSGRETQYF.